Listed below are T cell receptor beta chains from one sample, sequenced in a study of T-cell memory formation after mild COVID-19. TCRdb re-derived calls from the 5' RACE reads in MiXCR, one entry per CDR3 protein. The repertoire holds about 400,000 distinct CDR3 sequences, 14% seen once, with less than 25% in the top ten. The source material was PBMCs or a T cell subset sorted from them (not recorded which). Receptors originate from a man aged 18 to 35 who had mild COVID-19 (a few samples of this study predate the infection). Cell type and time point are not known. Each CDR3 is given with its conserved first and last residue. The D gene is left open where the match is weak. Not every row has a clone size; where given, it reads once, few, many or a size class.

D: .
V: TRBV7-9
J: TRBJ1-4
size: few
DNA: TGTGCCAGCAGCTCAACCGGTCGTATGGGAGAAAAACTGTTTTTT
CDR3: CASSSTGRMGEKLFF

D: .
V: TRBV4-3
J: TRBJ1-2
size: .
DNA: TGCGCCAGCAGCCAATTACAGGGAGTCGGCGGCTACACCTTC
CDR3: CASSQLQGVGGYTF

D: .
V: TRBV10-3
J: TRBJ2-2
size: few
DNA: TGTGCCATCGGAGGAGATGGCGGCAGGGGCACCGGGGAGCTGTTTTTT
CDR3: CAIGGDGGRGTGELFF

D: .
V: TRBV5-1
J: TRBJ2-3
size: many
DNA: TGCGCCAGCAGCGCGGGGGCGGCGGGAGATACGCAGTATTTT
CDR3: CASSAGAAGDTQYF

D: TRBD2
V: TRBV7-2
J: TRBJ2-2
size: .
DNA: TGTGCCAGCAGCTTAAGCGGGGGGGCTGCCGGGGAGCTGTTTTTT
CDR3: CASSLSGGAAGELFF

D: .
V: TRBV7-2
J: TRBJ2-3
size: .
DNA: TGTGCCAGCAGCTTAGCGAGTGCTACGCAGTATTTT
CDR3: CASSLASATQYF

D: TRBD2
V: TRBV7-7
J: TRBJ2-5
size: .
DNA: TGTGCCAGCAGCTTAGGTGCTAGCGGCGGACAAGAGACCCAGTACTTC
CDR3: CASSLGASGGQETQYF

D: TRBD1
V: TRBV20-1
J: TRBJ2-1
size: many
DNA: TGCAGTGCTACCCAGGACAGGGGGCTTGTCGATGAGCAGTTCTTC
CDR3: CSATQDRGLVDEQFF

D: .
V: TRBV7-2
J: TRBJ1-5
size: few
DNA: TGTGCCAGCAGCTTAGCCCCCCAGGGTAGGGATCAGCCCCAGCATTTT
CDR3: CASSLAPQGRDQPQHF

D: .
V: TRBV29-1
J: TRBJ2-1
size: .
DNA: TGCAGCGTTCGTATCTATGAGCAGTTCTTC
CDR3: CSVRIYEQFF

D: TRBD1
V: TRBV5-1
J: TRBJ1-1
size: .
DNA: TGCGCCAGCAGCTTGGCGGACCCGGGACAGGGCGCTGAAGCTTTCTTT
CDR3: CASSLADPGQGAEAFF

D: .
V: TRBV5-1
J: TRBJ1-2
size: .
DNA: TGCGCCAGCGCGTCTGCCGCCTCGGGCCATAACTATGGCTACACCTTC
CDR3: CASASAASGHNYGYTF

D: TRBD1
V: TRBV5-1
J: TRBJ2-7
size: .
DNA: TGCGCCAGCAGCTTGCAGGGGGCGGACGAGCAGTACTTC
CDR3: CASSLQGADEQYF

D: TRBD1
V: TRBV5-1
J: TRBJ2-2
size: few
DNA: TGCGCCAGCAGCCCGGACAGGGTGGGCGGGGAGCTGTTTTTT
CDR3: CASSPDRVGGELFF

D: .
V: TRBV28
J: TRBJ2-3
size: .
DNA: TGTGCCAGCAACTCGGGGGGCTGGACGCAGTATTTT
CDR3: CASNSGGWTQYF

D: TRBD1
V: TRBV2
J: TRBJ2-7
size: few
DNA: TGTGCCAGCAGTGCTATGACAGGGTACGAGCAGTACTTC
CDR3: CASSAMTGYEQYF

D: .
V: TRBV5-1
J: TRBJ2-5
size: .
DNA: TGCGCCAGCAGCTTCGGTCGGCAATCCAGGTTCCAAGAGACCCAGTACTTC
CDR3: CASSFGRQSRFQETQYF

D: TRBD1
V: TRBV24-1
J: TRBJ2-2
size: few
DNA: TGTGCCACCAGTGATGACAGGGGGGCCGGGGAGCTGTTTTTT
CDR3: CATSDDRGAGELFF

D: .
V: TRBV29-1
J: TRBJ2-7
size: few
DNA: TGCAGCGTCATCGGTGTCTACGAGCAGTACTTC
CDR3: CSVIGVYEQYF

D: .
V: TRBV6-6
J: TRBJ1-1
size: few
DNA: TGTGCCAGCAGTTACTCGTTGGGAAAGACTGAAGCTTTCTTT
CDR3: CASSYSLGKTEAFF

D: .
V: TRBV12-3/TRBV12-4
J: TRBJ1-1
size: many
DNA: TGTGCCAGCAGTTTCTGGGGCGCCACTGAAGCTTTCTTT
CDR3: CASSFWGATEAFF

D: TRBD2
V: TRBV2
J: TRBJ2-1
size: many
DNA: TGTGCCAGCAGTGCGATAGGACTAGCGGCTTACAATGAGCAGTTCTTC
CDR3: CASSAIGLAAYNEQFF

D: .
V: TRBV27
J: TRBJ2-4
size: many
DNA: TGTGCCAGCAGTTTTACAGGGACGGAAAACATTCAGTACTTC
CDR3: CASSFTGTENIQYF

D: TRBD1
V: TRBV4-3
J: TRBJ2-3
size: .
DNA: TGCGCCAGCAGCCAAGACCGCCCGTCGCACGAGACAGGGGTTCCCCTCGGCACAGATACGCAGTATTTT
CDR3: CASSQDRPSHETGVPLGTDTQYF

D: .
V: TRBV4-2
J: TRBJ1-2
size: .
DNA: TGTGCCAGCAGCCCCACGGTTAGGCTAGACTATGGCTACACCTTC
CDR3: CASSPTVRLDYGYTF

D: .
V: TRBV4-1
J: TRBJ2-5
size: few
DNA: TGCGCCAGCAGCCCCCTCGATGGGGTAGCGGCGGAGACCCAGTACTTC
CDR3: CASSPLDGVAAETQYF

D: TRBD2
V: TRBV7-9
J: TRBJ2-3
size: .
DNA: TGTGCCAGCAGCTACCCCATAGCGGGGCGGGAGACAGATACGCAGTATTTT
CDR3: CASSYPIAGRETDTQYF

D: TRBD1
V: TRBV18
J: TRBJ2-7
size: many
DNA: TGTGCCAGCTCATCGGACAGGGCCTACGAGCAGTACTTC
CDR3: CASSSDRAYEQYF

D: .
V: TRBV19
J: TRBJ1-2
size: .
DNA: TGTGCCAGTAGTATCCCCTGGGCCAAAAATGGCTACACCTTC
CDR3: CASSIPWAKNGYTF

D: .
V: TRBV5-1
J: TRBJ1-1
size: .
DNA: TGCGCCAGCAGCCAGGATCCGGCCGGAGACACTGAAGCTTTCTTT
CDR3: CASSQDPAGDTEAFF

D: .
V: TRBV7-9
J: TRBJ2-3
size: few
DNA: TGTGCCAGCAGCCCAGAACTAGGCCATACGCAGTATTTT
CDR3: CASSPELGHTQYF